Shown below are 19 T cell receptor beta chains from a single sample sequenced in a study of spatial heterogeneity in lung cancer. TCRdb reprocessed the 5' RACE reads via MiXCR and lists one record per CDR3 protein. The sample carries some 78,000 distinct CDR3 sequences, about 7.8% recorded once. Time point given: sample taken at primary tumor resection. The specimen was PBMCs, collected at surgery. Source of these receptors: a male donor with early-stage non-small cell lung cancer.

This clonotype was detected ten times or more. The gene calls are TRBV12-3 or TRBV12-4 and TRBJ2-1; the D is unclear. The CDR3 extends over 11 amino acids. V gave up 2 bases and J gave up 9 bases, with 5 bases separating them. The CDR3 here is CASSLNGEQFF. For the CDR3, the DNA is TGTGCCAGCAGTTTAAACGGTGAGCAGTTCTTC.

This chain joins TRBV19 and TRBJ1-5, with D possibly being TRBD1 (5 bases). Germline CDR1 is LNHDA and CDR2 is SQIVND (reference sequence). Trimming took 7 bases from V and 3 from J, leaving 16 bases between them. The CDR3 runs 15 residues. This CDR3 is CASTQADSFNQPQHF. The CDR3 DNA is TGTGCCAGTACCCAGGCTGACAGCTTCAATCAGCCCCAGCATTTT.

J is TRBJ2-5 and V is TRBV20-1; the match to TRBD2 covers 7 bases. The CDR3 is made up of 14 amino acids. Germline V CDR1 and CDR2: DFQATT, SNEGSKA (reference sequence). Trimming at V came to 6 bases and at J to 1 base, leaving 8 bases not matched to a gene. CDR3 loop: CSANIGTIQETQYF. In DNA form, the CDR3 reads TGCAGTGCAAATATCGGGACTATCCAAGAGACCCAGTACTTC.

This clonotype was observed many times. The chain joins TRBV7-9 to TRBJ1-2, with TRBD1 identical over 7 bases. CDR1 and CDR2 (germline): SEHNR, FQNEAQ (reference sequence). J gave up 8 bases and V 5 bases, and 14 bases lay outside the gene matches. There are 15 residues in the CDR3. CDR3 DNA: TGTGCCAGCAGCCCAGGGGGGACACTCGGAAACGGCTACACCTTC. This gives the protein CASSPGGTLGNGYTF. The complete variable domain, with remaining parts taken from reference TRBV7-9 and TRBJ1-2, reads DTGVSQNPRHKITKRGQNVTFRCDPISEHNRLYWYRQTLGQGPEFLTYFQNEAQLEKSRLLSDRFSAERPKGSFSTLEIQRTEQGDSAMYLCASSPGGTLGNGYTFGSGTRLTVV.

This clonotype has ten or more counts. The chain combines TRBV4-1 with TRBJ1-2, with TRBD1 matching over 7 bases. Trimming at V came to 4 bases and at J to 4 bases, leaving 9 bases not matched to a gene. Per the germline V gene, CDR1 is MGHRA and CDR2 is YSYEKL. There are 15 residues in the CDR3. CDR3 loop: CASSPGQGGLYGYTF. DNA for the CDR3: TGCGCCAGCAGCCCAGGGCAGGGGGGCCTCTATGGCTACACCTTC.

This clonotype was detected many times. The CDR3 protein is CASSRLPSSYNEQFF. The CDR3 region has the DNA TGTGCCAGCAGCCGACTACCGAGCTCCTACAATGAGCAGTTCTTC. The J gene is TRBJ2-1, the V gene TRBV11-2, with a weak D call TRBD2 (5 bases). Per the germline V gene, CDR1 is SGHAT and CDR2 is FQNNGV. CDR3 length: 15 amino acids. V gave up 5 bases and J gave up 0 bases, with 11 bases separating them.

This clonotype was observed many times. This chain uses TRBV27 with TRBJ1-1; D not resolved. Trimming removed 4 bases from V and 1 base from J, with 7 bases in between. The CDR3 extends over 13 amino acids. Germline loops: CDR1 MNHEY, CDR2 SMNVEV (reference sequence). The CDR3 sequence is CASSSGGNTEAFF. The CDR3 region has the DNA TGTGCCAGCAGTTCGGGAGGGAACACTGAAGCTTTCTTT.

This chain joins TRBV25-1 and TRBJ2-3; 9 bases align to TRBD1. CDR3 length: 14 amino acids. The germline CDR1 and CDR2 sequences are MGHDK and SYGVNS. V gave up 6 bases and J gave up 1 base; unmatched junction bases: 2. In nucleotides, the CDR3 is TGTGCCAGCAGACGACAGGGGGGCACAGATACGCAGTATTTT. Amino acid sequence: CASRRQGGTDTQYF.

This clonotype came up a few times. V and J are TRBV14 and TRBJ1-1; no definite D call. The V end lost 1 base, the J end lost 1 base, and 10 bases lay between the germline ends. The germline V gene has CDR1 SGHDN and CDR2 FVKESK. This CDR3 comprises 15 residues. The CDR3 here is CASSQARARNTEAFF. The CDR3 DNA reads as TGTGCCAGCAGCCAAGCACGGGCTCGGAACACTGAAGCTTTCTTT.

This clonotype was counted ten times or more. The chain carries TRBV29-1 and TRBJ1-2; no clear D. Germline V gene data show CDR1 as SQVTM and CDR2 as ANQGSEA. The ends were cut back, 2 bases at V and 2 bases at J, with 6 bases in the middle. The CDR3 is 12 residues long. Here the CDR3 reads CSVESINYGYTF. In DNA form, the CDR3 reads TGCAGCGTTGAATCCATAAACTATGGCTACACCTTC.

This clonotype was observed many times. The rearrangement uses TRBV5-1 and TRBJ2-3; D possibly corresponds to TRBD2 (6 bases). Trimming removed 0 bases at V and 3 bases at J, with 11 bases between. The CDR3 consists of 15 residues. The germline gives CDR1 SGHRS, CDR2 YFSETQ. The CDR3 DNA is TGCGCCAGCAGCTTGGGAGGGAGGAGGACAGATACGCAGTATTTT. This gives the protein CASSLGGRRTDTQYF.

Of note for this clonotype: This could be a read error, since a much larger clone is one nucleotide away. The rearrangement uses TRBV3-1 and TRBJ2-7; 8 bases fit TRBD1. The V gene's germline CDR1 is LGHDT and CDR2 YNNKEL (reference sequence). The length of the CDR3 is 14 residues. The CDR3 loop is CASSQSTGAHELYF. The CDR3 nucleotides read TGTGCCAGCAGCCAATCGACAGGGGCCCACGAGCTGTACTTC.

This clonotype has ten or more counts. The CDR3 DNA is TGCAGCGTTGAGGGCGTAGCCAAAAACATTCAGTACTTC. Translation: CSVEGVAKNIQYF. This rearrangement joins TRBV29-1 to TRBJ2-4; D is undetermined. Germline V CDR1 and CDR2: SQVTM, ANQGSEA. The CDR3 runs to 13 residues. V lost 3 bases, J lost 0 bases, and 6 bases lay in between.

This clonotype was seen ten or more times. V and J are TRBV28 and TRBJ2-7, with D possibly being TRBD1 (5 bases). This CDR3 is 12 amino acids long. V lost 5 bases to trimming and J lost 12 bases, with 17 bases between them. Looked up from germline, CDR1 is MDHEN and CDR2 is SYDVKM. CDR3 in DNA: TGTGCCAGCAGTAGCCCCCAGGGCCAGGGGTACTTC. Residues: CASSSPQGQGYF.

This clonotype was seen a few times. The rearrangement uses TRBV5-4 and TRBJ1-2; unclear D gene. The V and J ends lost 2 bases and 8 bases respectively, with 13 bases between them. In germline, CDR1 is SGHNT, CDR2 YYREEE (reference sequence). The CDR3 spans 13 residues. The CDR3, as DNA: TGTGCCAGCAGCTTAGAGGCGTTCGAGGGCTACACCTTC. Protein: CASSLEAFEGYTF. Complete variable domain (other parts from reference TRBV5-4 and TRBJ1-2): ETGVTQSPTHLIKTRGQQVTLRCSSQSGHNTVSWYQQALGQGPQFIFQYYREEENGRGNFPPRFSGLQFPNYSSELNVNALELDDSALYLCASSLEAFEGYTFGSGTRLTVV.

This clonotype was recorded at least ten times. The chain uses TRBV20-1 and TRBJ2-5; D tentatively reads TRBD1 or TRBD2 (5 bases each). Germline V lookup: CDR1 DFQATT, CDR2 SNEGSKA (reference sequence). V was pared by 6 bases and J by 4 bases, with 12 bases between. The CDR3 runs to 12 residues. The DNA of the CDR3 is TGCAGTGCCCCCGGGGCTAGAGAGACCCAGTACTTC. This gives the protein CSAPGARETQYF.

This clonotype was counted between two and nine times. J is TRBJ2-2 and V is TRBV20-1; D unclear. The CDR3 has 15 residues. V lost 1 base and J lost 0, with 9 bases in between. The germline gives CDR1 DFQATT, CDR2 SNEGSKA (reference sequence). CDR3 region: CSARVGGTNTGELFF. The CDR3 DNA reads TGCAGTGCTAGAGTGGGCGGAACGAACACCGGGGAGCTGTTTTTT.

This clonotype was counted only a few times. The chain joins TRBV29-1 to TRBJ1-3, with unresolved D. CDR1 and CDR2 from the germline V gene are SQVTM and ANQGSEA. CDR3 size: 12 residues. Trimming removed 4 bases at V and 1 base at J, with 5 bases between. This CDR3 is CSVGESGNTIYF. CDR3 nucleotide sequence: TGCAGCGTTGGAGAGTCTGGAAACACCATATATTTT.

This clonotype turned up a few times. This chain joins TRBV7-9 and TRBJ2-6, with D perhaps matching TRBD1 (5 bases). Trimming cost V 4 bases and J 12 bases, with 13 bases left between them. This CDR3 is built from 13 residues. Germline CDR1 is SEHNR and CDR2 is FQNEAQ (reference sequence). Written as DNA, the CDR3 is TGTGCCAGCAGCTACATAGGGGTGACCGTCCTGACTTTC. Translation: CASSYIGVTVLTF. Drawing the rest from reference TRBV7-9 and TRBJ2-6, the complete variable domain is DTGVSQNPRHKITKRGQNVTFRCDPISEHNRLYWYRQTLGQGPEFLTYFQNEAQLEKSRLLSDRFSAERPKGSFSTLEIQRTEQGDSAMYLCASSYIGVTVLTFGAGSRLTVL.